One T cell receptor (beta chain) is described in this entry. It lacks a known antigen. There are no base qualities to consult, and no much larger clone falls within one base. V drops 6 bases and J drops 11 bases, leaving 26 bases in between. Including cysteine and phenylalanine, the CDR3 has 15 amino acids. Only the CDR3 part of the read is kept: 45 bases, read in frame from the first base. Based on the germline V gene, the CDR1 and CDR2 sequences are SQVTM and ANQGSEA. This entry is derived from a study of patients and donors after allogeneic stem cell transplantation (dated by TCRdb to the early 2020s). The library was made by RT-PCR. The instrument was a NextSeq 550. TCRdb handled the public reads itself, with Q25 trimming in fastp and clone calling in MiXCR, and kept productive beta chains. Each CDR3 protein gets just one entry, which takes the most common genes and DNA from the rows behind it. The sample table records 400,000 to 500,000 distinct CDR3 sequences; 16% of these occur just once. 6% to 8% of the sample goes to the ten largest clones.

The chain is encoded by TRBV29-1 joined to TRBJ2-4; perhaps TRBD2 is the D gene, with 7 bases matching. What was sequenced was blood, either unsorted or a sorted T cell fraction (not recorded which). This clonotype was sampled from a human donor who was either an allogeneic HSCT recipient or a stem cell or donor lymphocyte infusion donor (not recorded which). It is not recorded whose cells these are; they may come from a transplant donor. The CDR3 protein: CSVVLRGGEGVFQYF. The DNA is TGCAGCGTCGTACTACGAGGGGGGGAGGGGGTTTTTCAGTACTTC.